This TCR beta chain was sequenced in a study of long-term antiretroviral therapy in people with HIV. Study-level information: The study's earliest collections predate the 2015 immediate-ART recommendation by about a decade.

General observations from the study: Post-ART samples showed increased diversity that remained below transplant donor control levels. Whichever time point was examined, clones expanded before ART dominated the repertoire.

The content of samples before DNA extraction was roughly 0.85-11 million cryopreserved PBMC. Trimming pared 0 bases from V and 0 bases from J, leaving 7 bases between. Germline V gene sequence: CDR1 SGHRS, CDR2 YFSETQ. There are 14 residues in the CDR3. The libraries were made with immunoSEQ v3.0 at survey level. Assay used: immunoSEQ multiplex PCR; TCRdb lists only in-frame clones, some missing. This table holds 24,000 or so clones, roughly 84% found once. On this clone itself: Its antigen is undetermined.

This TCR derives from a man aged 25-45 years with HIV. The sample was unsorted PBMCs, taken around 4.2 years after starting antiretroviral therapy. The chain combines TRBV5-1 with TRBJ2-7; D remains ambiguous. This chain's CDR3 is CASSLGSSSYEQYF. The CDR3 bases are TGCGCCAGCAGCTTGGGTTCGAGCTCCTACGAGCAGTACTTC.